The entry that follows covers one TCR beta chain sequence. Its cognate antigen has yet to be identified. No base quality values were provided; no much bigger clone lies one nucleotide off. From cysteine to phenylalanine, the CDR3 is 15 amino acids long. CDR3 DNA only is kept here, 45 bases in frame from base 1. CDR1 and CDR2 are drawn from the germline V gene: SGHAT, FQNNGV. V loses 4 bases, J loses 1 base, and the germline ends lie 14 bases apart. One collaborating source in Seattle enrolled patients during active infection and followed them longitudinally through the course of disease. Each collaborating institution followed its own protocols to collect whole blood in K2EDTA tubes. For TCRbeta analysis, collaborators shipped samples as frozen whole blood, isolated PBMCs, or DNA extracted from either of those sample types. The source of the sample is a study of blood T cell repertoires in COVID-19 (TCRdb year 2020). About the study as a whole: Samples covering the acute and convalescent phases of COVID-19 were provided by collaborators in the United States, Italy and Spain. The material from the prospective study consisted of cDNA or gDNA derived from T cells, B-cell-depleted T cells, or PBMCs. Deeply sampled blood TCRbeta repertoires from subjects exposed to, actively infected with, or recovered from COVID-19 were included in the dataset. A freely available public database, intended as a resource for researchers studying the immune response to SARS-CoV-2, is where the repertoires were released. Samples were obtained from the ongoing ImmuneRACE study (first 160 participants) and from 1,254 subjects provided by 6 global collaborators. The sample metadata nearly always contained a de-identified subject ID, COVID-19 status, age in years and sex. Where available, HLA class I and class II types were obtained from metadata supplied by the sample provider rather than from assay-based typing.

TCRbeta CDR3 regions were amplified from genomic DNA using the immunoSEQ Assay, a bias-controlled multiplex PCR. In the paper's pipeline: The number of nucleated cells in each sample was estimated by amplification of reference gene primers within the assay. Sequence reads were collapsed and filtered to measure the absolute abundance of every unique TCRbeta CDR3 rearrangement. For each sample, productive Simpson clonality was calculated by taking the square root of Simpson's diversity index across productive rearrangements. The table comes from immuneACCESS by way of TCRdb, which keeps in-frame sequences with V and J called. Part of the clones is missing from these tables; in studies checked, under half for an unresolved V gene and the rest for unknown reasons. V and J calls plus clone size are reproduced from that table; the DNA served to infer D and trimming. The sample table lists about 50,000 clones, 65% to 90% of them with a count of one. More than 20% of the sample comes from the top ten.

What the research found in general, with its limitations: Clinical and demographic metadata were provided uncurated, with the amount varying by source and participant.

The rearrangement joined TRBV11-2 to TRBJ2-7, and the D gene may be TRBD2, 6 bases matching. The sequenced sample consisted of peripheral blood. The sequence was collected from a woman at least 80 years old with COVID-19, enrolled during active disease. The CDR3 protein is CASSSERVQSYEQYF. The DNA sequence is TGTGCCAGCAGCTCGGAGCGGGTGCAATCCTACGAGCAGTACTTC.